The clone carrying this TCR beta chain was seen repeatedly, ten times or more. Its target is unknown. Via MiXCR, TCRdb re-called the reads, giving one row per CDR3 protein. The repertoire has about 450,000 distinct CDR3 sequences, approximately 32% of them found once; the top ten carry roughly 15%. This entry belongs to a study of T cell repertoires in cytomegalovirus infection. Study overall: Both a matching HLA type and CMV infection were indicated by public TCR beta signatures.

The CDR3 length is 15 residues. The V and J ends lost 1 base and 2 bases respectively, with 11 bases between them. The germline V gene encodes CDR1 SGHVS and CDR2 FQNEAQ. Findings and caveats of the study: Across the ex vivo response, the dominant clonotypes were HLA-C-restricted CMV-specific TCR beta clonotypes.

V and J are TRBV7-8 and TRBJ1-1, with unresolved D. The receptor's source is a human donor in good health (CMV status not recorded). Some clones in this sample may be carry-over from other donors' samples. Material for sequencing was PBMCs. This chain's CDR3 is CASSLVAADNTEAFF. CDR3 bases: TGTGCCAGCAGCTTAGTAGCAGCCGATAACACTGAAGCTTTCTTT.